This T cell receptor (beta chain) was documented in a study of T cells in Graves' hyperthyroidism and ophthalmopathy. What was amplified from RNA transcripts were TCR beta CDR3 regions. The HTBI set primed first-round TCR CDR3 RT-PCR. TCRdb redid the calling of the multiplex PCR reads with MiXCR, one entry per CDR3 protein. Among 490,000 or so distinct CDR3 sequences listed, roughly 22% were seen once. Germline lookup yields CDR1 SGHTA and CDR2 FQGTGA. Trimming removed 4 bases at V and 7 bases at J, with 16 bases between. The CDR3 runs to 15 residues. The receptor's source is a woman in her seventies with Graves' ophthalmopathy. The material sequenced was blood. V usage is TRBV7-3 and J usage is TRBJ2-2; D is unclear. The CDR3 nucleotides are TGTGCCAGCAGCTCTGATAGGTCGATAAACGGGGAGCTGTTTTTT. Its protein is CASSSDRSINGELFF.